This T cell receptor beta chain derives from a study of T-cell reconstitution after alpha-beta-depleted transplantation in children (dated by TCRdb to about 2016). For context, the study as a whole: Using TCR repertoire profiling, the study followed T-cell immune reconstitution in a quantitative way in children after TCRalphabeta/CD19-depleted allogeneic hematopoietic cell transplantation. Study-level results and caveats: In some patients, the high TCRbeta diversity seen at day 60 was put down to recipient T cells and intrathymic progenitors that had survived conditioning. The apparently early recovery of alphabetaT-cell counts about two months after transplant reportedly depended on only several hundred rapidly expanded clones that came from non-depleted graft cells. Hyperexpanded clone frequencies declined over subsequent months; after one year, T-cell counts and TCRbeta diversity were mostly attributed to newly produced T cells.

Library preparation used PCR. Sequencing instrument: Illumina HiSeq 2500. TCR library preparation used molecular barcoding, with unique molecular identifiers applied to normalize quantification of the TCRbeta repertoire. The public sequencing data were trimmed at Q25 with fastp and processed into clonotypes with MiXCR by TCRdb, which kept only in-frame beta chains. CDR3 protein duplicates are merged, each entry listing the most common genes and DNA. Counted in this sample were around 450,000 distinct CDR3 sequences; approximately 41% of them appeared once. Jointly, the top ten make up 27% of the sample. The treatment or condition label, as the study defines it: allogeneic hematopoietic cell transplantation with graft depleted of TCRalphabeta T cells and CD19 B cells. The transplant recipients were children given TCRalphabeta/CD19-depleted allogeneic hematopoietic cell grafts. For this clonotype: Its antigen is currently not known. Base qualities are not provided; no much larger clone lies one nucleotide away.

From the cysteine through the phenylalanine, the CDR3 covers 14 amino acids. This entry keeps only the CDR3 DNA: 42 bases, framed from base 1. Unmatched junction bases come to 4, with V trimmed by 5 bases and J by 4 bases. CDR1 and CDR2, per the germline V gene, are MNHNS and SASEGT. The material was PBMCs, obtained before TCRalphabeta/CD19-depleted stem cell transplant. The V gene is TRBV6-1 and the J gene is TRBJ1-3; 8 of the junction bases match TRBD1. The TCR sequence derives from a girl aged 2-10 years with aplastic anemia, due to receive a stem cell transplant. The CDR3 region has the sequence CASSQGAQGNTIYF. The DNA sequence follows: TGTGCCAGCAGTCAGGGGGCTCAAGGAAACACCATATATTTT.